This T cell receptor (beta chain) derives from a study of shared clonotypes between healthy human individuals. Study results and limitations: The diversity represented, both genetic and in exposure history, was limited by few donors. Sequencing depth was expected to affect clonotype sharing among donors.

A note on this clone: Its antigen is unknown.

TCRdb keeps only in-frame clones here, not all; method: immunoSEQ multiplex PCR. Of a few million clones listed, just over 90% are singletons. Healthy HIV-negative adults with no recent acute infections or vaccinations were recruited as donors. The donors, all of them Caucasian adults, lived in Nashville, Tennessee. Trimming pared 2 bases from V and 4 bases from J, leaving 19 bases between. Germline V gene lookup returns CDR1 SGHTA and CDR2 FQGTGA. The CDR3 is 17 amino acids. This chain links TRBV7-3 with TRBJ2-3, with D possibly matching TRBD2 (6 bases). This clonotype was sampled from a man younger than 35 in good health. Some clones in this sample may be carry-over from other donors' samples. The specimen sequenced was naive CD4+ T cells from PBMCs. The subset denotes: CD45RA+ positively selected. The CDR3 sequence: CASSLEGGDSGADTQYF. DNA of the CDR3: TGTGCCAGCAGCTTAGAGGGTGGGGACTCCGGGGCAGATACGCAGTATTTT.